Included here is one T cell receptor (beta chain) sequence, with context. Its antigen remains unidentified. Other DNA sequences in this specimen translate into the identical CDR3. This sample was included in a study of shared clonotypes between healthy human individuals. Notes on the study in general: Non-shared clonotypes had lower generation probabilities than clonotypes shared by all four sorted-subset donors. Rarefaction curves obtained for sorted subsets showed sequencing incomplete despite large depth.

The length of the CDR3 is 13 residues. Trimming removed 2 bases from V and 2 bases from J, with 5 bases in between. Germline V CDR1 and CDR2: KGHSH, LQKENI. Some clones are missing from TCRdb's copy, which holds only in-frame ones; the method was immunoSEQ multiplex PCR. The sample consists of 170,000 or so clones, 65% to 70% of them appearing once. From CD4+ cells came CD45RA+ naive and CD45RA-negative memory subsets. Sequenced sample: memory CD4+ T cells sorted from blood. Subset specified: CD45RA-negative fraction. The chain has TRBV18 and TRBJ2-3; D call uncertain. The receptor was isolated from a man aged 25-45 years in good health. This chain's CDR3 is CASSPGFTDTQYF. Here the CDR3 DNA reads TGTGCCAGCTCACCAGGTTTCACAGATACGCAGTATTTT.